The source of this T cell receptor (beta chain) is a study of blood T cell repertoires in COVID-19. Background on the study: Sources were T cells, B-cell-depleted T cells, or PBMCs; the material itself was cDNA or gDNA.

Libraries were prepared by immunoSEQ multiplex PCR; TCRdb keeps only in-frame clonotypes and omits some of them. This sample has 200,000 to 250,000 clones; about 89% occur once, and the top ten carry around 6%. This CDR3 spans 17 amino acids. In germline, CDR1 is KGHDR, CDR2 SFDVKD. The ends lost 1 base at V and 2 bases at J; junction bases unmatched: 9. The sample taken for sequencing was peripheral blood. This chain links TRBV24-1 with TRBJ2-5; 7 bases match TRBD1. The sequence was collected from a man in his 60s who had recovered from COVID-19. This CDR3 is CATSDLPRTGGQETQYF. CDR3 in DNA: TGTGCCACCAGTGATTTACCCCGGACAGGCGGACAAGAGACCCAGTACTTC.